Presented here are 6 T cell receptor beta chains from one specimen sequenced in a study of TIL therapy for anti-PD-1-resistant metastatic lung cancer. This sample's time point: pre-treatment sample, taken before nivolumab and TIL therapy. The immunoSEQ assay was v3. The protocol was immunoSEQ multiplex PCR, while the TCRdb copy is restricted to in-frame clones and leaves out a portion. The table records 50,000 to 65,000 clones, 75% to 90% of them present only once. The sequences come from blood, collected at baseline. Receptors were obtained from a person between 25 and 79 years old with non-small cell lung cancer.

This clone was recorded a few times. The chain couples TRBV10-1 to TRBJ2-1; 11 bases are shared with TRBD2. Trimming at V came to 5 bases and at J to 2 bases, leaving 5 bases not matched to a gene. Germline CDR1 WNHNN, CDR2 SYGVQD (reference sequence). The CDR3 runs to 16 residues. CDR3 in amino acids: CASSSTSGTPYNEQFF. The CDR3 DNA reads as TGCGCCAGCAGTTCGACTAGCGGGACCCCCTACAATGAGCAGTTCTTC.

V usage is TRBV9 and J usage is TRBJ2-6, with 7 positions matching TRBD1. The CDR3 is 17 amino acids. Losses at the gene ends were 3 bases for V and 4 bases for J; bases not matched to a gene: 10. Looked up from germline, CDR1 is SGDLS and CDR2 is YYNGEE. The CDR3 DNA follows: TGTGCCAGCAGCGCATTCGACAGGGCAGGCGGGGCCAACGTCCTGACTTTC. Protein sequence: CASSAFDRAGGANVLTF.

The chain recombines TRBV5-1 with TRBJ2-7; the D is unclear. With 0 bases removed from V and 0 bases from J, the gap between germline ends came to 7 bases. CDR3 length equals 14 residues. Germline assignment: CDR1 SGHRS and CDR2 YFSETQ. CDR3 loop: CASSLDRDSYEQYF. CDR3 in DNA: TGCGCCAGCAGCTTGGATCGCGACTCCTACGAGCAGTACTTC. The full variable domain, completed using reference TRBV5-1 and TRBJ2-7, is KAGVTQTPRYLIKTRGQQVTLSCSPISGHRSVSWYQQTPGQGLQFLFEYFSETQRNKGNFPGRFSGRQFSNSRSEMNVSTLELGDSALYLCASSLDRDSYEQYFGPGTRLTVT.

The J gene is TRBJ2-2, the V gene TRBV4-3; TRBD1 matches 10 bases. V gave up 2 bases and J gave up 0 bases; unmatched junction bases: 3. This CDR3 spans 17 amino acids. Germline V gives CDR1 LGHNA, CDR2 YSLEER. CDR3 in amino acids: CASSQIGQGANTGELFF. CDR3 nucleotide sequence: TGCGCCAGCAGCCAAATAGGACAGGGGGCGAACACCGGGGAGCTGTTTTTT.

This chain's CDR3 is CASSSGQGAVFNEKLFF. The CDR3 nucleotides read TGTGCCAGCAGCTCTGGACAGGGGGCGGTTTTTAATGAAAAACTGTTTTTT. The chain carries TRBV28 and TRBJ1-4; TRBD1 agrees at 11 bases. V was clipped by 6 bases and J by 4 bases; unmatched bases: 10. The CDR3 totals 17 residues. CDR1 MDHEN and CDR2 SYDVKM come from the germline V gene.

The chain uses TRBV2 and TRBJ2-1, with 7 bases that match TRBD2. V gave up 3 bases and J gave up 4 bases; unmatched junction bases: 6. CDR3 size: 15 residues. Germline CDR1 SNHLY, CDR2 FYNNEI. CDR3 residues: CASSDVAGVYNEQFF. CDR3 nucleotides: TGTGCCAGCAGTGACGTCGCGGGGGTATACAATGAGCAGTTCTTC.